These T cell receptor beta chains were read from a single sample in a study of blood T cell repertoires in COVID-19. TCRdb's table, derived via immunoSEQ multiplex PCR, lists solely in-frame clones and lacks some. The table has over 200,000 clones, about nine tenths seen once. The sequenced sample was peripheral blood. These receptors all stem from a man aged 55 to 69 who had recovered from COVID-19. The CDR3 runs from the conserved cysteine through the conserved F or W. A D gene is named only where the DNA matches it firmly. Clone size is not always given. Where it is, it says once, few, many or a class for expanded clones.

CDR3 protein	CDR3 DNA	clone size	J gene	D gene	V gene
CASSGQGGSGVYNEQFF	TGTGCCAGCAGTGGACAGGGCGGTAGCGGGGTCTACAATGAGCAGTTCTTC	once	TRBJ2-1	.	TRBV25-1
CASIHSGRAGAIFEAFF	TGTGCCAGCATTCATTCGGGACGGGCAGGGGCCATTTTTGAAGCTTTCTTT	.	TRBJ1-1	.	TRBV27
CASSLAGLSYEQYF	TGTGCCAGCAGTCTAGCGGGACTTTCCTACGAGCAGTACTTC	.	TRBJ2-7	TRBD2	TRBV27
CASSRTDRGQAGELFF	TGCGCCAGCAGCCGCACCGACAGGGGGCAGGCCGGGGAGCTGTTTTTT	.	TRBJ2-2	TRBD1	TRBV5-1
CATSDPGTGFAGYTF	TGTGCCACCAGTGATCCCGGGACAGGGTTTGCTGGCTACACCTTC	.	TRBJ1-2	TRBD1	TRBV24-1
CASFRDTLGNTEAFF	TGTGCCAGCTTCCGGGACACCCTAGGGAACACTGAAGCTTTCTTT	.	TRBJ1-1	.	TRBV2
CASSQGQGGDYTF	TGTGCCAGCAGCCAAGGGCAAGGAGGGGACTACACCTTC	.	TRBJ1-2	.	TRBV3-1/TRBV3-2
CASSRILTGLNQPQHF	TGTGCCAGCAGCCGCATCTTGACAGGGCTCAATCAGCCCCAGCATTTT	.	TRBJ1-5	TRBD1	TRBV4-2
CASSQARRDRAEKLFF	TGCGCCAGCAGCCAAGCCCGCCGGGACAGGGCGGAAAAACTGTTTTTT	.	TRBJ1-4	TRBD1	TRBV4-1
CASSSPHGATNEKLFF	TGTGCCAGCAGTTCCCCCCACGGAGCAACTAATGAAAAACTGTTTTTT	.	TRBJ1-4	.	TRBV28
CASSLDRKANQPQHF	TGTGCCAGCAGTTTGGACAGGAAGGCCAATCAGCCCCAGCATTTT	.	TRBJ1-5	TRBD1	TRBV27
CASSPIIAGVFEQYF	TGTGCCAGCAGTCCAATTATAGCGGGAGTGTTCGAGCAGTACTTC	.	TRBJ2-7	TRBD2	TRBV27
CATSREASGNAKNIQYF	TGTGCCACCAGCAGAGAAGCTAGCGGGAATGCCAAAAACATTCAGTACTTC	few	TRBJ2-4	TRBD2	TRBV15
CASSLMDREVAAGYTF	TGTGCCAGCAGCCTGATGGACAGGGAGGTAGCTGCCGGCTACACCTTC	.	TRBJ1-2	TRBD1	TRBV5-4
CASSYDRNNEKLFF	TGTGCCAGCAGCTACGACAGGAATAATGAAAAACTGTTTTTT	few	TRBJ1-4	.	TRBV2
CASSIGIPSGELFF	TGTGCCAGTAGTATCGGGATTCCGTCCGGGGAGCTGTTTTTT	.	TRBJ2-2	.	TRBV19
CASSLGTGLYEQYF	TGCGCCAGCAGCTTGGGGACAGGGTTATACGAGCAGTACTTC	.	TRBJ2-7	TRBD1	TRBV5-1
CASSYRGQATYGYTF	TGTGCCAGCAGTTACAGGGGACAGGCCACCTATGGCTACACCTTC	.	TRBJ1-2	TRBD1	TRBV6-5
CASSSPGVKYEQYF	TGTGCCAGCAGCTCCCCGGGGGTAAAGTACGAGCAGTACTTC	.	TRBJ2-7	.	TRBV7-2
CSVGGRAFAYNEQFF	TGCAGCGTTGGAGGGAGGGCCTTTGCCTACAATGAGCAGTTCTTC	once	TRBJ2-1	TRBD2	TRBV29-1
CASSIAGRAHYEQYF	TGTGCCAGTAGTATTGCCGGGAGGGCCCACTACGAGCAGTACTTC	.	TRBJ2-7	TRBD2	TRBV19
CASGATGQGPLEQYF	TGTGCTAGTGGTGCCACGGGACAGGGACCCTTGGAGCAGTACTTC	.	TRBJ2-7	TRBD1	TRBV12-5
CAWTSDPTKQYF	TGTGCCTGGACAAGCGATCCTACGAAGCAGTACTTC	.	TRBJ2-7	.	TRBV30
CAWSVSGRSSYEQYF	TGTGCCTGGAGTGTCTCGGGGAGGAGCTCCTACGAGCAGTACTTC	once	TRBJ2-7	.	TRBV30
CASSGTGIEQFF	TGTGCCAGCTCAGGGACAGGGATTGAGCAGTTCTTC	.	TRBJ2-1	TRBD1	TRBV18
CATSRDRPRAQETQYF	TGTGCCACCAGCAGAGATAGGCCCAGGGCGCAAGAGACCCAGTACTTC	.	TRBJ2-5	.	TRBV15
CAISDSRTGYFLPGYTF	TGTGCCATCAGTGACTCCCGGACAGGCTACTTTCTCCCTGGCTACACCTTC	.	TRBJ1-2	TRBD1	TRBV10-3
CASSLSLSGTASYF	TGTGCCAGCAGCTTGAGTCTTTCGGGAACAGCGTCATATTTT	.	TRBJ1-3	.	TRBV5-8
CASSKGPTGLSGNTIYF	TGTGCCAGCAGCAAGGGACCGACAGGCCTCTCTGGAAACACCATATATTTT	.	TRBJ1-3	.	TRBV11-2
CASTRTSGGPYTGELFF	TGTGCCAGTACCCGGACTAGCGGGGGGCCTTACACCGGGGAGCTGTTTTTT	.	TRBJ2-2	TRBD2	TRBV5-4
CASSPRLAGTPGEQYF	TGTGCCAGCTCACCACGACTAGCGGGGACCCCGGGCGAGCAGTACTTC	few	TRBJ2-7	TRBD2	TRBV18
CASSLDFGTGGRIWAEAFF	TGTGCCAGCAGCTTGGATTTCGGGACAGGGGGCAGGATTTGGGCTGAAGCTTTCTTT	.	TRBJ1-1	TRBD1	TRBV5-8
CASSLAGGRDTQYF	TGTGCCAGCAGCTTAGCGGGGGGGCGGGATACGCAGTATTTT	.	TRBJ2-3	TRBD2	TRBV3-1/TRBV3-2
CASRARLDGKTQYF	TGTGCCAGCAGAGCCCGCCTAGATGGCAAGACCCAGTACTTC	.	TRBJ2-5	.	TRBV5-4
CASSERGLNYGYTF	TGTGCCAGCAGTGAAAGAGGGCTCAACTATGGCTACACCTTC	.	TRBJ1-2	.	TRBV6-1
CAISRVPGGAFF	TGTGCCATTAGCAGGGTCCCGGGTGGAGCTTTCTTT	.	TRBJ1-1	.	TRBV2
CASSLARTGAEAEAFF	TGCGCCAGCAGCTTGGCACGGACAGGGGCAGAGGCTGAAGCTTTCTTT	.	TRBJ1-1	TRBD1	TRBV5-1
CASSLAGVTGELFF	TGTGCCAGCAGCTTAGCAGGGGTCACCGGGGAGCTGTTTTTT	.	TRBJ2-2	.	TRBV11-3
CASSQDGLAGPSNTGELFF	TGCGCCAGCAGCCAAGATGGACTAGCGGGGCCCTCGAACACCGGGGAGCTGTTTTTT	.	TRBJ2-2	TRBD2	TRBV4-3
CASSLETGQGSAFF	TGTGCCAGCAGTCTAGAAACGGGACAGGGATCAGCTTTCTTT	.	TRBJ1-1	TRBD1	TRBV28
CASSLRLGSTDTQYF	TGTGCCAGCAGCCTCAGACTAGGAAGCACAGATACGCAGTATTTT	.	TRBJ2-3	.	TRBV9
CASSPRRTSGIYYNEQFF	TGTGCCAGCAGCCCCCGGAGGACTAGCGGAATATACTACAATGAGCAGTTCTTC	.	TRBJ2-1	TRBD2	TRBV4-2
CASSRSSDSRRGYTF	TGTGCCAGCAGCCGAAGTTCGGACAGTCGGCGAGGCTACACCTTC	.	TRBJ1-2	.	TRBV5-5
CASSLSGRTDTQYF	TGTGCCAGCAGCTTAAGCGGGCGCACAGATACGCAGTATTTT	.	TRBJ2-3	.	TRBV7-3
CASSIDKNQPQHF	TGTGCCAGTAGTATAGATAAAAATCAGCCCCAGCATTTT	.	TRBJ1-5	.	TRBV19
CASSQQGAGGYTF	TGTGCCAGCAGTCAACAGGGTGCAGGAGGCTACACCTTC	.	TRBJ1-2	.	TRBV6-5
CASSFPTSGRKVEQFF	TGTGCCAGCAGCTTCCCGACTAGCGGGAGAAAGGTTGAGCAGTTCTTC	once	TRBJ2-1	TRBD2	TRBV5-4
CASSLGLEHNEQFF	TGCGCCAGCAGCTTGGGATTAGAACACAATGAGCAGTTCTTC	.	TRBJ2-1	.	TRBV5-1
CASSRPGGAAPETQYF	TGTGCCAGTAGTCGACCTGGGGGGGCTGCTCCAGAGACCCAGTACTTC	once	TRBJ2-5	.	TRBV19
CASNHSGTSGRRTGELFF	TGTGCCAGCAACCACTCCGGGACTAGCGGTAGGCGCACCGGGGAGCTGTTTTTT	.	TRBJ2-2	TRBD2	TRBV6-8
CASSLTGGQSSYEQYF	TGTGCCAGTAGTTTAACAGGGGGCCAGAGCTCCTACGAGCAGTACTTC	once	TRBJ2-7	TRBD1	TRBV19
CASSQGGGRYQETQYF	TGCGCCAGCAGCCAAGGAGGTGGGAGGTACCAAGAGACCCAGTACTTC	once	TRBJ2-5	.	TRBV4-1
CASSPAGGRSETQYF	TGTGCCAGCAGCCCAGCGGGGGGGCGGTCAGAGACCCAGTACTTC	.	TRBJ2-5	TRBD2	TRBV5-4
CASSLAGSGELFF	TGTGCCAGCAGCTTAGCGGGGTCCGGGGAGCTGTTTTTT	.	TRBJ2-2	.	TRBV11-2
CASRGDNYNEQFF	TGTGCCAGCAGGGGAGACAACTACAATGAGCAGTTCTTC	once	TRBJ2-1	.	TRBV2
CAIRGQSGTEAFF	TGTGCCATCAGGGGACAATCAGGAACTGAAGCTTTCTTT	.	TRBJ1-1	.	TRBV10-3